These T cell receptor beta chains were read from a single sample in a study of regulatory T cells in long-lasting Graves disease. TCRdb used MiXCR to reprocess the multiplex PCR reads, holding one entry per CDR3 protein. The repertoire holds roughly 500,000 distinct CDR3 sequences, with roughly a fifth as singletons. This material consisted of peripheral blood mononuclear cells (PBMCs), taken when the disease was refractory, from a patient treated with antithyroid drugs. These receptors were collected from a female donor with Graves disease. CDR3s leave out the opening cysteine and the closing phenylalanine or tryptophan.

CDR3aa | v_gene
SAGLRGAQETQY | TRBV20-1
ASGLTWVASGRDTHRTDTQY | TRBV12-5
ASSYQALNTEAF | TRBV6-5
ASSGISPHGHEKLF | TRBV7-9
SVGDIAGGYT | TRBV29-1
ASNGTTVRTSKLF | TRBV25-1
ASSSSGDAQY | TRBV11-3
SVNRALGTEAF | TRBV29-1
ASRDRAPPSPANVLT | TRBV28
ASSIGTGTYEQY | TRBV19
ASMAGAQEKLF | TRBV12-3/TRBV12-4
AWSGTAGGETQY | TRBV30
ASSQGGTSNQPQH | TRBV4-1
ASSSGTSGRLKAYEQY | TRBV28
ASSLALQGDRTEAF | TRBV11-1
ASSLTTGGTIYEQY | TRBV5-1
ACSLAGDYEQY | TRBV6-2/TRBV6-3
ASSLGTSGRGTGELF | TRBV7-2
ASSLEKGRGYT | TRBV5-6
ATSDLTGYGYT | TRBV24-1
ASSETGGGNQPQH | TRBV25-1
ARSIGNYYGYT | TRBV30
ASSQRPGTGGRNIQY | TRBV14
ASSAGLINTEAF | TRBV19
ASRKGLGETQY | TRBV25-1
ASSPRYSGSRGEQY | TRBV3-1
ASSGGQPGTEAF | TRBV6-1
ASSEVTYGTGNYNEQF | TRBV2
ASSGAGDRETQY | TRBV9
ASGLGPSARGYT | TRBV12-5
ASSQGQGKGFTEAF | TRBV25-1
ASSLSPGGSNQPQH | TRBV7-2
ASSQVAEIFYEQY | TRBV18
AWKPGLAIGEQF | TRBV30
ASYPGQGAYEQY | TRBV6-2/TRBV6-3
ASGGGQGTYEQY | TRBV7-9
ASSGGRGQGAYGYT | TRBV2
ASSTKGRYGYT | TRBV27
ASSYPLAGGTYEQY | TRBV11-1
ASSRDSGGLYGYT | TRBV11-1
ATEGWFSETQY | TRBV28
ASRTGSSGANVLT | TRBV27
ASSLWTSGREETQY | TRBV28
ASSSGRGSYEQY | TRBV6-1
ASSHQAGGGNSPLH | TRBV7-9
ASSDGAGTLQETQY | TRBV24-1
ASSYSGDSNQPQH | TRBV6-2/TRBV6-3
ASSLGRGLAGVNEQY | TRBV12-3/TRBV12-4
ASRNSWGTEKEY | TRBV6-1
ASSGYSDQY | TRBV2
ASSPQGGVGSPLH | TRBV12-3/TRBV12-4
ASSLVPHSGIAGDYEQY | TRBV7-2
ASSPDRAVTQY | TRBV7-3
ASSDPPAGPQETQY | TRBV7-2
ASSESGPDYGYT | TRBV6-1
ASSPDRGITEAF | TRBV5-1
ASSQTFTRRGLQETQY | TRBV6-1
ASSPIFSGNTIY | TRBV27